Described below is a single T cell receptor (beta chain) sequence and its context. The assay was immunoSEQ multiplex PCR, and TCRdb's table has in-frame clones only and misses some. Of tens of thousands of clones listed, more than 70% are singletons. This entry belongs to a study of blood T cell repertoires in COVID-19. Looking at the study overall: Samples taken during acute and convalescent COVID-19 were collected in the United States, Italy and Spain.

Sequencing used peripheral blood. The TCR sequence derives from a man aged 45-60 years with active COVID-19.

DNA of the CDR3: TGTGCCAGCAGCTTCACTTTACAGGCCCGGCTCTCGAACACTGAAGCTTTCTTT. It specifies CASSFTLQARLSNTEAFF. V is TRBV7-9 and J is TRBJ1-1, with D perhaps TRBD1 (5 bases). The CDR3 covers 18 residues. The germline V gene has CDR1 SEHNR and CDR2 FQNEAQ (reference sequence). V gave up 3 bases and J gave up 1 base, with 21 bases separating them.